This TCR beta chain was recovered during a study of vaccination and CD4 T cells after COVID-19. Study information: Convalescent participants consisted of six males and four females, two being Hispanic. Cells received overlapping spike peptides from SARS-CoV-2, HCoV-NL63, HCoV-OC43 and HCoV-229E as stimulation.

Looked up from germline, CDR1 is SGHNT and CDR2 is YYREEE (reference sequence). The V end lost 4 bases, the J end lost 3 bases, and 5 bases lay between the germline ends. The CDR3 has 11 amino acids. Sample time point: late sampling 161 to 241 days after vaccination in a few convalescent patients. Sample treatment: roughly 11-day PBMC culture with coronavirus spike peptide pools or control peptides (ViraFEST assay). Peptide pools at roughly 10 ug/ml stimulated two million PBMCs per well with about 9.5 IU/ml IL-2. Details on this clonotype: What it binds is not known.

Cultured CD4+ T cell DNA was sequenced using the Oncomine TCR Beta short-read assay. From CD4+ T cells that had been cultured, genomic DNA was extracted. Via MiXCR, TCRdb re-called the PCR reads, giving one row per CDR3 protein. The repertoire consists of about 22,000 distinct CDR3 sequences, with 35% to 40% occurring once and the leading ten covering 25% to 30%. The starting material was CD4+ T cells from blood, cultured in vitro, obtained about 7 months after SARS-CoV-2 vaccination. The TCR comes from a human donor who had recovered from COVID-19. This chain connects TRBV5-4 to TRBJ2-7; D remains ambiguous. In DNA form, the CDR3 reads TGTGCCAGCAGCAACATCTACGAGCAGTACTTC. This gives the protein CASSNIYEQYF.